This T cell receptor (beta chain) was obtained from a study of T cells expressing NK-cell markers. To note about this clonotype: Its antigen is not known.

The CDR3 runs 15 residues. Germline V gene sequence: CDR1 DFQATT, CDR2 SNEGSKA (reference sequence). Overall study findings and caveats: Top CD8+ clonotypes included the dominant CD3+CD56+NKG2C+ clonotypes in roughly 6 donors.

TCRdb reprocessed the 5' RACE reads and keeps a single row for each CDR3 protein, giving no DNA. This sample's table has hundreds of thousands of distinct CDR3 sequences. Material: blood T cells: a sorted CD56 or NKG2C T cell subset, CD4+ or CD8+ T cells, or bulk PBMC T cells (not recorded which). This chain uses TRBV20-1 with TRBJ1-5; the D call from TCRdb, TRBD1, cannot be confirmed without DNA. The origin of this receptor is a man aged 18 to 30 in good health. This chain's CDR3 is CSARPYRGSPQPQHF.